This TCR beta chain was sequenced in a study of early T cells in non-severe SARS-CoV-2 infection. Study information: Sequencing of bulk RNA from unsorted whole blood was done, without chain pairing.

The CDR3 contains 17 residues. Germline V gene data show CDR1 as SEHNR and CDR2 as FQNEAQ (reference sequence). V gave up 1 base and J gave up 5 bases, with 18 bases separating them. The table lists this clonotype with a few counts. The protocol attached unique molecular identifiers to individual cDNA molecules. MiXCR, applied by TCRdb to the 5' RACE reads, yields one record per CDR3 protein. Of nearly 95,000 distinct CDR3 sequences in the sample, 16% were seen once. The specimen comprised whole blood, sampled at baseline. The chain couples TRBV7-9 to TRBJ2-1, with TRBD2 as a possible D gene (6 bases). The TCR originated in an adult who was a healthcare worker with PCR-confirmed SARS-CoV-2 infection or an uninfected control (not recorded which). The CDR3 sequence: CASSLVFVGSRNNEQFF. Here the CDR3 DNA reads TGTGCCAGCAGCTTAGTTTTCGTCGGGAGTAGGAACAATGAGCAGTTCTTC.